This TCR beta chain was sequenced for a study of blood T cell repertoires in COVID-19. About the study: Sites in the United States, Italy and Spain provided acute and convalescent COVID-19 samples.

Only in-frame clones appear in the TCRdb table, and some are missing; sequencing was by immunoSEQ multiplex PCR. This sample has some 210,000 clones, with approximately 80% found just once. The germline gives CDR1 SNHLY, CDR2 FYNNEI. Trimming pared 7 bases from V and 7 bases from J, leaving 14 bases between. The CDR3 covers 13 residues. The rearrangement links TRBV2 to TRBJ2-4; weak D call: TRBD2 (6 bases). This TCR came from a man under 40 with acute COVID-19. Sequenced input: PBMCs or T cells enriched from blood (not recorded which). In nucleotides, the CDR3 is TGTGCCAGCAAGGAGGGACCGGGCAACATTCAGTACTTC. Protein sequence: CASKEGPGNIQYF.